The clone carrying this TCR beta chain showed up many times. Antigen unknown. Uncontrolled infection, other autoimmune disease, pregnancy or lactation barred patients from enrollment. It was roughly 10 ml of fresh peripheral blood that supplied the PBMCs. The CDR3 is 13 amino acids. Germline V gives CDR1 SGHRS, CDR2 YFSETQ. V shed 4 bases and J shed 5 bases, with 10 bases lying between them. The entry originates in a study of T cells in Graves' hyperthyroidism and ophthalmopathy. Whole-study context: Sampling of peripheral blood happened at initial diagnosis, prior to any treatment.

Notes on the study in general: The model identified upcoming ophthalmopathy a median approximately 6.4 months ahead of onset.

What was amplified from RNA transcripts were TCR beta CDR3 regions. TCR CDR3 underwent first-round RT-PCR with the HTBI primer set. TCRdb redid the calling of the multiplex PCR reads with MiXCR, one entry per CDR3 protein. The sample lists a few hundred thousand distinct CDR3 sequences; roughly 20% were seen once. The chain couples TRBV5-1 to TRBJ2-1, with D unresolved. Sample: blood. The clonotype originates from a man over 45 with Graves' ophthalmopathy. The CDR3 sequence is CASSPGPNNEQFF. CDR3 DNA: TGCGCCAGCAGCCCCGGACCGAACAATGAGCAGTTCTTC.